This T cell receptor (beta chain) was found in a study of blood T cell repertoires in COVID-19. The CDR3 contains 12 residues. The germline V gene encodes CDR1 LNHDA and CDR2 SQIVND (reference sequence). V shed 5 bases and J shed 6 bases, with 11 bases lying between them. Profiled with immunoSEQ multiplex PCR; TCRdb holds only in-frame clones, not every one. The sample lists 93,000 or so clones; over 65% were seen once. The sample consisted of peripheral blood. This chain connects TRBV19 to TRBJ2-7; perhaps TRBD1 as D (5 bases). The TCR originated in a human donor in a cohort sampled during active COVID-19. As DNA, the CDR3 is TGTGCCAGTAGTCCCCAGGGCCGCGAGCAGTACTTC. It is translated as CASSPQGREQYF.